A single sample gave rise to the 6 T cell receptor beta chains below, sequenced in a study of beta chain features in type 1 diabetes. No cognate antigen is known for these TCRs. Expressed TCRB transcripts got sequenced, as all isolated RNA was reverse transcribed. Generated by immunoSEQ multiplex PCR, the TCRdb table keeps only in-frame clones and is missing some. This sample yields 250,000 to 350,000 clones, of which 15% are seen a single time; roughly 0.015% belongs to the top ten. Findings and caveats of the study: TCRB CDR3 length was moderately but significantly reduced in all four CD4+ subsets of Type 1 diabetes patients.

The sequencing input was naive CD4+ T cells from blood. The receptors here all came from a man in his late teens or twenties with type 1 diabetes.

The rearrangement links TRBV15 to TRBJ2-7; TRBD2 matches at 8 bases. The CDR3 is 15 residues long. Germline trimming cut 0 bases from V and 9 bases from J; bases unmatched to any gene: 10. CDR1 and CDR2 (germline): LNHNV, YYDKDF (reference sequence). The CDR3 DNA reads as TGTGCCACCAGCAGAGATCTAAGCGGGAGTTTGTTGCAGTACTTC. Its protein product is CATSRDLSGSLLQYF.

The CDR3 region has the DNA TGCGCCAGCAGCTTTGGACTAGCGGGGGGGAGCACAGATACGCAGTATTTT. Amino acids: CASSFGLAGGSTDTQYF. The chain recombines TRBV5-1 with TRBJ2-3, with TRBD2 matching over 15 bases. Per the germline V gene, CDR1 is SGHRS and CDR2 is YFSETQ. J gave up 0 bases and V 2 bases, and 1 base lay outside the gene matches. This CDR3 spans 17 amino acids.

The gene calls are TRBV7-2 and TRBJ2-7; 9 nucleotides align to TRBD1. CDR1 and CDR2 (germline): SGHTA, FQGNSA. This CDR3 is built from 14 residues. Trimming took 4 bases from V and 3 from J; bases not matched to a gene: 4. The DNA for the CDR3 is TGTGCCAGCAGCTCTCGGGACAGGGACTACGAGCAGTACTTC. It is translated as CASSSRDRDYEQYF. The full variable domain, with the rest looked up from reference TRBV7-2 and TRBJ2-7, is GAGVSQSPSNKVTEKGKDVELRCDPISGHTALYWYRQSLGQGLEFLIYFQGNSAPDKSGLPSDRFSAERTGGSVSTLTIQRTQQEDSAVYLCASSSRDRDYEQYFGPGTRLTVT.

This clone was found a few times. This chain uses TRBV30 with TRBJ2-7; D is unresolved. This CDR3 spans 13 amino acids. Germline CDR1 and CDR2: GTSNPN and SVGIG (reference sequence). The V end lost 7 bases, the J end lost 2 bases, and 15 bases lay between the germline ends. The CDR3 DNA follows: TGTGCCTCGCCCGATGGGCCTCCCTACGAGCAGTACTTC. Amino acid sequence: CASPDGPPYEQYF. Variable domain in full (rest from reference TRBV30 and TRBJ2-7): SQTIHQWPATLVQPVGSPLSLECTVEGTSNPNLYWYRQAAGRGLQLLFYSVGIGQISSEVPQNLSASRPQDRQFILSSKKLLLSDSGFYLCASPDGPPYEQYFGPGTRLTVT.

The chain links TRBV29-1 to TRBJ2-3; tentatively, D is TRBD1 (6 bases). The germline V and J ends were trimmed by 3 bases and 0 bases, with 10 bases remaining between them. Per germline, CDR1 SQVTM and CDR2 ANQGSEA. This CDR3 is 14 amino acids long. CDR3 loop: CSVEPGASTDTQYF. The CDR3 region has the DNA TGCAGCGTTGAGCCAGGGGCTAGCACAGATACGCAGTATTTT.

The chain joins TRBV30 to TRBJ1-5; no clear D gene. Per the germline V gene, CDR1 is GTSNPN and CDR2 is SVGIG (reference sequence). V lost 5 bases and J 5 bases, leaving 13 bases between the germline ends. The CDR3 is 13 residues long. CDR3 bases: TGTGCCTGGGATCTGGGAGGAGATCAGCCCCAGCATTTT. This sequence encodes CAWDLGGDQPQHF.